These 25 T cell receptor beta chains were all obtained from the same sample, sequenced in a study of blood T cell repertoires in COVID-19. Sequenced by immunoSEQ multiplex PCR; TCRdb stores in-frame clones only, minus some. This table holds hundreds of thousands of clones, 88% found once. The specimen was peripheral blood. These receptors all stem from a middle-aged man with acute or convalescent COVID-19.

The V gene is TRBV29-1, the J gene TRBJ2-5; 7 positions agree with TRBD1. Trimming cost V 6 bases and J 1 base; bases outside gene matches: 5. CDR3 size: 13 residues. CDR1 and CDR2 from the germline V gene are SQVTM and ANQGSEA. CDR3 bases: TGCAGCGTATGGGACAGATTCCAAGAGACCCAGTACTTC. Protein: CSVWDRFQETQYF.

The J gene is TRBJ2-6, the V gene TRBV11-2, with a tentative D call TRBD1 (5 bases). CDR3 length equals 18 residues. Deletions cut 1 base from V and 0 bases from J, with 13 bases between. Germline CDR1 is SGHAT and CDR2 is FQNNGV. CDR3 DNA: TGTGCCAGCAGCTTAGCAGGGCCCCCTCCCTCTGGGGCCAACGTCCTGACTTTC. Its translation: CASSLAGPPPSGANVLTF.

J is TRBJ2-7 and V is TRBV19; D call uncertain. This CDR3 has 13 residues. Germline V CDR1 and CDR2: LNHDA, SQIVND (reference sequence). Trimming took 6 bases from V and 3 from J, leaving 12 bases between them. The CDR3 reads CASSRREDYEQYF. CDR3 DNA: TGTGCCAGTAGCCGTAGAGAAGACTACGAGCAGTACTTC.

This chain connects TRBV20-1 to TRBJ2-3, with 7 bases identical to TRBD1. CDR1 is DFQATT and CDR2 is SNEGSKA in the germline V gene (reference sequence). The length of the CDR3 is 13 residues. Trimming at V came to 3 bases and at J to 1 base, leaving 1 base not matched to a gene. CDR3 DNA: TGCAGTGCTAGTACAGGGGGCACAGATACGCAGTATTTT. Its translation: CSASTGGTDTQYF.

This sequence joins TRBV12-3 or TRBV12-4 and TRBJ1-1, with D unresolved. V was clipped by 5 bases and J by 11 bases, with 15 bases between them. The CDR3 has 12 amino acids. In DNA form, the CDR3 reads TGTGCCAGCAGTGGGGATCCTGAGGGCGCTTTCTTT. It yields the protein CASSGDPEGAFF.

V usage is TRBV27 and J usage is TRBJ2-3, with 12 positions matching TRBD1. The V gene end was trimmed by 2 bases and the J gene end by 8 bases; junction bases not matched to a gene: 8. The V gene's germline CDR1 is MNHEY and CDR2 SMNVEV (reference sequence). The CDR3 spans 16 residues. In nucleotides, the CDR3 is TGTGCCAGCAGTTTAGTGGGGACAGGGGGCGCAGGTACGCAGTATTTT. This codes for CASSLVGTGGAGTQYF.

The DNA for the CDR3 is TGTGCCAGCAGTTACAGAGGGGGCGGTGGGCAGTTCTTC. Its translation: CASSYRGGGGQFF. The chain carries TRBV6-2 or TRBV6-3 and TRBJ2-1, with TRBD1 identical over 7 bases. The V gene's germline CDR1 is MNHEY and CDR2 SVGEGT. The CDR3 length is 13 residues. Losses at the gene ends were 2 bases for V and 12 bases for J; bases not matched to a gene: 7.

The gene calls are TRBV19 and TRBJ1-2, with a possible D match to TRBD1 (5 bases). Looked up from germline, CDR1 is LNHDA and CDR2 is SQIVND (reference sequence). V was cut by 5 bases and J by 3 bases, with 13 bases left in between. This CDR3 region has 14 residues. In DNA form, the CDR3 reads TGTGCCAGTAGTCCGCGGGGGAGGGACTATGGCTACACCTTC. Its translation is CASSPRGRDYGYTF.

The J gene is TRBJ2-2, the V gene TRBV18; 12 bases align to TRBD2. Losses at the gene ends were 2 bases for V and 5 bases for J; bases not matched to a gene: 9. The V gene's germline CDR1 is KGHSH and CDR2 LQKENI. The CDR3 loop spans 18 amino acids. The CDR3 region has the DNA TGTGCCAGCTCACCAGTTTCGTTAGGACTAGCGGGGACCGGGGAGCTGTTTTTT. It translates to CASSPVSLGLAGTGELFF.

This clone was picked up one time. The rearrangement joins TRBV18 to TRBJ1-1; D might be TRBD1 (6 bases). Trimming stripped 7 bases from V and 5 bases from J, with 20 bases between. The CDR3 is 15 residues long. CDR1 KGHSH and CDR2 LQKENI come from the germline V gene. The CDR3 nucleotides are TGTGCCAGCTGGCTCGATGGTACAGGGAGAACTGAAGCTTTCTTT. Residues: CASWLDGTGRTEAFF.

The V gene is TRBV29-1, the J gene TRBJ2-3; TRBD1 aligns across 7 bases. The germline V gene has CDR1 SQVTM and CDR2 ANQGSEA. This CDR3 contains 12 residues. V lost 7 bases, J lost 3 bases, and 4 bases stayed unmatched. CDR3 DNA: TGCAGCGCCCCACAGGGGACAGATACGCAGTATTTT. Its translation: CSAPQGTDTQYF.

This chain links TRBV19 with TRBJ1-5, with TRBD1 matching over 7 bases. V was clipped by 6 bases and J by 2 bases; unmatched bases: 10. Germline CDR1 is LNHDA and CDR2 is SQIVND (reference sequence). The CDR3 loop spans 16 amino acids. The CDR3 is CASRKGLQGGNQPQHF. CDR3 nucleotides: TGTGCCAGTAGGAAGGGGTTGCAGGGGGGCAATCAGCCCCAGCATTTT.

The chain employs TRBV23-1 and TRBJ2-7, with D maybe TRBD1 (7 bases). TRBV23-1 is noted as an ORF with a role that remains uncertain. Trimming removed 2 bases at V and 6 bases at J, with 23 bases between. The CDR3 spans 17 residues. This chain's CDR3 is CASSQIIGGQIHLEQYF. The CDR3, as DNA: TGCGCCAGCAGTCAAATAATCGGGGGACAGATACATCTCGAGCAGTACTTC.

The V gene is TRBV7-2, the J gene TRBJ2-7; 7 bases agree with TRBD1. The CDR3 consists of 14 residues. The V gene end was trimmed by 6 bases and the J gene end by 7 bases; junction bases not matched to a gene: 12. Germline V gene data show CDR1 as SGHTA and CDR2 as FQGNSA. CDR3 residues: CASSLGRRGKEQYF. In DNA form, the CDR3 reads TGTGCCAGCAGTCTAGGGCGCAGGGGGAAGGAGCAGTACTTC.

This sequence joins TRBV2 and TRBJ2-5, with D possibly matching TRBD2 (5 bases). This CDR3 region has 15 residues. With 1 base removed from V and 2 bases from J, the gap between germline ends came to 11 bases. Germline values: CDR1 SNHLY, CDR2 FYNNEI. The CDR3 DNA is TGTGCCAGCAGTGAAGTGAGTCGGGAACAAGAGACCCAGTACTTC. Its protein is CASSEVSREQETQYF. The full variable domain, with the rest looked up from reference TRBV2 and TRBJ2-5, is EPEVTQTPSHQVTQMGQEVILRCVPISNHLYFYWYRQILGQKVEFLVSFYNNEISEKSEIFDDQFSVERPDGSNFTLKIRSTKLEDSAMYFCASSEVSREQETQYFGPGTRLLVL.

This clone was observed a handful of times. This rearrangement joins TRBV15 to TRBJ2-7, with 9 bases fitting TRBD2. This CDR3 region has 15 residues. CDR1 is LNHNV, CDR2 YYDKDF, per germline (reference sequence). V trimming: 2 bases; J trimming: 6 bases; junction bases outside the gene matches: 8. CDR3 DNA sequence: TGTGCCACCAGCAGACTACGGACTAGCGTGGCCGAGCAGTACTTC. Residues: CATSRLRTSVAEQYF.

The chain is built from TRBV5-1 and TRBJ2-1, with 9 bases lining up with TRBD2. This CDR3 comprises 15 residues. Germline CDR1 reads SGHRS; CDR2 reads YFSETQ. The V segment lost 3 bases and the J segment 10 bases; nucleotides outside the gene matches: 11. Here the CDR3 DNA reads TGCGCCAGCAGCTCCGGGGGGACTAGCCCCCCGGAGCAGTTCTTC. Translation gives CASSSGGTSPPEQFF.

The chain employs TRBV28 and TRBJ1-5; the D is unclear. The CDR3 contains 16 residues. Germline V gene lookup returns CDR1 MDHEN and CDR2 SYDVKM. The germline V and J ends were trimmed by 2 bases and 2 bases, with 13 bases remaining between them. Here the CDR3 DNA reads TGTGCCAGCAGTTTACTGGCACCCCAAGGCAATCAGCCCCAGCATTTT. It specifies CASSLLAPQGNQPQHF.

Here the CDR3 DNA reads TGTGCCTGGAGCCTCCGGGACAGGGGAGCCTATGGCTACACCTTC. The encoded protein is CAWSLRDRGAYGYTF. The rearrangement links TRBV30 to TRBJ1-2; TRBD1 agrees at 10 bases. The CDR3 extends over 15 amino acids. Germline V gene lookup returns CDR1 GTSNPN and CDR2 SVGIG (reference sequence). The ends lost 3 bases at V and 4 bases at J; junction bases unmatched: 8.

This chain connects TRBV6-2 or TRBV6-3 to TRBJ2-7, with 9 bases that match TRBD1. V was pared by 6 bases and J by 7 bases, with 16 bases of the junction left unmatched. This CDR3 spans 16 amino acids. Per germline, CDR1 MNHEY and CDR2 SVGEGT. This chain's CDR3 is CASSSIPGQGLREQYF. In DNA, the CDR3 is TGTGCCAGCAGCTCGATTCCGGGACAGGGACTACGGGAGCAGTACTTC.

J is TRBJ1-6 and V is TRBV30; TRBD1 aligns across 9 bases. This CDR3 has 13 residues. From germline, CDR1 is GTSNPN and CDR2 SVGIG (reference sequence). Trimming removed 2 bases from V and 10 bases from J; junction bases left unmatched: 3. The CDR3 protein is CAWSTGGRSPLHF. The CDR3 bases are TGTGCCTGGAGTACAGGGGGCAGGTCACCCCTCCACTTT.

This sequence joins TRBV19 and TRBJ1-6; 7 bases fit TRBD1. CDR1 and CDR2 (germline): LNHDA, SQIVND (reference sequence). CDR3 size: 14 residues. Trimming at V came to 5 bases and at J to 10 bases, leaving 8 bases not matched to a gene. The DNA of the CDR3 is TGTGCCAGTAGTCCCGGGACAGAAAAATCACCCCTCCACTTT. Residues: CASSPGTEKSPLHF.

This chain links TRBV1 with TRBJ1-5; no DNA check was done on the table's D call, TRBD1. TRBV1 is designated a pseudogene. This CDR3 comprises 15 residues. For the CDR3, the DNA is TGCACCAGCAGCCAAGCAGGGAACAGCAATCAGCCCCAGCATTTT. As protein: CTSSQAGNSNQPQHF.

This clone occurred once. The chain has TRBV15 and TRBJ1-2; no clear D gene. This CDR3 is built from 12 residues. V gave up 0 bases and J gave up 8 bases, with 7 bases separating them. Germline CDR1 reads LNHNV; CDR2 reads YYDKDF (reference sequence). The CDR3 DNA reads TGTGCCACCAGCAGAGATGGCGGCGGCTACACCTTC. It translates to CATSRDGGGYTF.

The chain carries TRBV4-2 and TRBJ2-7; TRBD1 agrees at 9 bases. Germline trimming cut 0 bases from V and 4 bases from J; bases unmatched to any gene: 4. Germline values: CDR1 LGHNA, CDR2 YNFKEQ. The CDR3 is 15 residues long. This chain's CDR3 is CASSQETGGSYEQYF. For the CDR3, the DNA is TGTGCCAGCAGCCAAGAAACAGGGGGCTCTTACGAGCAGTACTTC.